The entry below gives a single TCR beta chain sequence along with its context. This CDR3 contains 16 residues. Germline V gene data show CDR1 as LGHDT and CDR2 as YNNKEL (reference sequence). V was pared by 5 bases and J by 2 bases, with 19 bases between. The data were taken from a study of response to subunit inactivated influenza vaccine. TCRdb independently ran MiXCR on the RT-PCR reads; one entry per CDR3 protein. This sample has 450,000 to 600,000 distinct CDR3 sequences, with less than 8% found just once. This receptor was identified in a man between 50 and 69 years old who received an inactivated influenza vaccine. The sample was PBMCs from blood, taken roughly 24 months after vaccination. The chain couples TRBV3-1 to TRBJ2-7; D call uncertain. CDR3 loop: CASSSTSTSLTYEQYF. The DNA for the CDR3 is TGTGCCAGCAGCTCCACTTCCACTTCCTTAACCTACGAGCAGTACTTC.